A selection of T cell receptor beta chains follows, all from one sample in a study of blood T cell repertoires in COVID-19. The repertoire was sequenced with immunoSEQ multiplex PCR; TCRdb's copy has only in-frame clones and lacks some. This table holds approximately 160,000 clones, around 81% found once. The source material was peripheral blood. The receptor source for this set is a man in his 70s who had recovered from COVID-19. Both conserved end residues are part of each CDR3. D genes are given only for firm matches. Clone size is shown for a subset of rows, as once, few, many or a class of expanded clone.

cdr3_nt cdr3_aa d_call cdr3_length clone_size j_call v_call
TGTGCCAGCAGGGACAGGGGTGAGACCCAGTACTTC CASRDRGETQYF TRBD1 12 NA TRBJ2-5 TRBV2
TGTGCCAGCAGTTTACCCCTAGGGACAGCTGTTGAAGCTTTCTTT CASSLPLGTAVEAFF TRBD1 15 NA TRBJ1-1 TRBV28
TGTGCCAGCAGGCTCGCGACAGGGGCTGGAAACACCATATATTTT CASRLATGAGNTIYF TRBD1 15 NA TRBJ1-3 TRBV7-9
TGTGCCAGCAGCCCTGGGGCAGGGGCCTACGAGCAGTACTTC CASSPGAGAYEQYF NA 14 NA TRBJ2-7 TRBV7-8
TGTGCCAGTAAGGCGCCCGGGGATTGGGTCTATGGCTACACCTTC CASKAPGDWVYGYTF NA 15 NA TRBJ1-2 TRBV19
TGTGCCAGCAGCCCTGGACTGCGGGAGCAGTTCTTC CASSPGLREQFF NA 12 many TRBJ2-1 TRBV5-6
TGTGCCTGGAGTCCGACTAGCGCCCTTAACAATGAGCAGTTCTTC CAWSPTSALNNEQFF TRBD2 15 NA TRBJ2-1 TRBV30
TGCGCCAGCAGCTTACAGGGAAACACTGAAGCTTTCTTT CASSLQGNTEAFF NA 13 few TRBJ1-1 TRBV5-1
TGTGCCAGCAGCGTAGCTACTAGCGGGGCACCCTACGAGCAGTACTTC CASSVATSGAPYEQYF TRBD2 16 NA TRBJ2-7 TRBV9
TGTGCCAGCAGCTTAGGCAGTAGCAATCAGCCCCAGCATTTT CASSLGSSNQPQHF NA 14 once TRBJ1-5 TRBV13
TGCGCCAGCAGCCTGGGGCCGGCTAGCGGCCACTCGGAGACCCAGTACTTC CASSLGPASGHSETQYF TRBD2 17 once TRBJ2-5 TRBV5-1
TGTGCCAGCAGCCAGGGTGGGTTGCGGTACTACGAGCAGTACTTC CASSQGGLRYYEQYF NA 15 NA TRBJ2-7 TRBV27
TGTGCCAGCAGCTTGGGGACTAGCGGGAGGTCACAAGAGACCCAGTACTTC CASSLGTSGRSQETQYF TRBD2 17 NA TRBJ2-5 TRBV5-8
TGTGCCAGCAGCCAATGGCTAGCGGGGCACAATGAGCAGTTCTTC CASSQWLAGHNEQFF TRBD2 15 NA TRBJ2-1 TRBV14
TGCAGCGTTCCCGGACAGGTGAACACTGAAGCTTTCTTT CSVPGQVNTEAFF TRBD1 13 NA TRBJ1-1 TRBV29-1
TGTGCCAGCAGCACGGGGGGCGGACAGCCCCAGCATTTT CASSTGGGQPQHF NA 13 many TRBJ1-5 TRBV14
TGTGCCAGCAGCCTATTGATAGGCGGGCTTGGGCAGTTCTTC CASSLLIGGLGQFF NA 14 NA TRBJ2-1 TRBV14